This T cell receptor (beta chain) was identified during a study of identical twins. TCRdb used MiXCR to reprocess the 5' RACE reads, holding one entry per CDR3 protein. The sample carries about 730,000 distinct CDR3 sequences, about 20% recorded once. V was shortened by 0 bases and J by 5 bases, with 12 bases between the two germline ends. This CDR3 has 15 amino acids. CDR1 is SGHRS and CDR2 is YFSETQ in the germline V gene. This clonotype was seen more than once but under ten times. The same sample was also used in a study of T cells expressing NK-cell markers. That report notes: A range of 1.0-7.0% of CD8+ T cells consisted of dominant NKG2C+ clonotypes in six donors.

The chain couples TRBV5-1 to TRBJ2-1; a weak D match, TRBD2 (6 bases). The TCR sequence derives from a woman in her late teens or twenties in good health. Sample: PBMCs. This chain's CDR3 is CASSLASGLNNEQFF. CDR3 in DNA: TGCGCCAGCAGCTTGGCCAGCGGGCTCAACAATGAGCAGTTCTTC. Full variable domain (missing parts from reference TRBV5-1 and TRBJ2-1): KAGVTQTPRYLIKTRGQQVTLSCSPISGHRSVSWYQQTPGQGLQFLFEYFSETQRNKGNFPGRFSGRQFSNSRSEMNVSTLELGDSALYLCASSLASGLNNEQFFGPGTRLTVL.